This is a list of T cell receptor beta chains from one sample in a study of CXCR3-negative and CXCR3-positive naive CD8 T cells. One entry per CDR3 protein, without DNA, is what TCRdb gives after re-calling the 5' RACE reads. This sample's table reports about 6,600 distinct CDR3 sequences. The sequencing input was naive CXCR3- CD8+ T cells from blood. The source is a human donor in good health. Some clones in this sample may be carry-over from other donors' samples. Both conserved end residues are part of each CDR3. Not every row has a clone size; where given, it reads once, few, many or a size class.

abundance	v_gene	j_gene	CDR3aa
NA	TRBV7-9	TRBJ2-3	CASSPRGLAGGPDTQYF
medium-sized	TRBV29-1	TRBJ1-2	CSVEASPGAGDYGYTF
medium-sized	TRBV29-1	TRBJ2-1	CSVEDRLDSDEQFF
NA	TRBV29-1	TRBJ2-1	CSLRASVNEQFF
NA	TRBV7-3	TRBJ2-1	CASSLTGRTFLNAYNEQFF
NA	TRBV10-1	TRBJ2-7	CASVSAILSYEQYF
NA	TRBV20-1	TRBJ2-7	CSASDTLVYEQYF
NA	TRBV4-2	TRBJ2-4	CASSQRTGLAKNIQYF
medium-sized	TRBV29-1	TRBJ2-2	CSAGTLAEPNTGELFF
NA	TRBV7-6	TRBJ1-6	CASSRTPPTGSHSPLHF
medium-sized	TRBV20-1	TRBJ2-1	CSARDLGRTDEQFF
medium-sized	TRBV7-6	TRBJ2-4	CASSREGLAENIQYF
NA	TRBV25-1	TRBJ1-4	CASSDHIQNEKLFF
NA	TRBV2	TRBJ2-3	CASSESRAGSTDTQYF
medium-sized	TRBV27	TRBJ1-1	CASSPGTEGNTEAFF
medium-sized	TRBV6-5	TRBJ2-1	CASSLLEGSYNEQFF
medium-sized	TRBV5-1	TRBJ1-1	CASTGLLPEAFF
medium-sized	TRBV29-1	TRBJ2-1	CSVRWSNEQFF
medium-sized	TRBV6-5	TRBJ1-6	CASSYRPVSPLHF
NA	TRBV9	TRBJ2-7	CASSFRTGLEQYF
medium-sized	TRBV7-6	TRBJ2-1	CASSLPPQGQLKYNEQFF
medium-sized	TRBV29-1	TRBJ1-2	CSVEVEGGYGYTF
medium-sized	TRBV6-5	TRBJ2-7	CASSYTGTSGTYEQYF
NA	TRBV7-9	TRBJ1-1	CASSSPGSLTTEAFF
NA	TRBV5-1	TRBJ2-1	CASSSGGEQFF
NA	TRBV2	TRBJ2-7	CASTGTLASYEQYF